This entry is about one T cell receptor beta chain. Its specificity is not known. At one end, the junction sequence differs from germline, possibly due to a read error. CDR1 is SSHAT and CDR2 is FNYEAQ in the germline V gene (reference sequence). CDR3 length: 13 amino acids. The data belong to a study of vaccination and CD4 T cells after COVID-19. The overall study: The cells were exposed to overlapping spike peptides originating from SARS-CoV-2, HCoV-NL63, HCoV-OC43 and HCoV-229E for stimulation. Findings and limits, study-wide: For convalescent patients, a median around 90% of reactive clones surfaced exclusively after vaccination. Convalescent patients' vaccine-specific clones were spike mono-reactive in 304 of 307 cases.

Sample treatment: roughly nine-day PBMC culture with coronavirus spike peptide pools or control peptides (ViraFEST assay). Alongside roughly 9.2 IU/ml IL-2 and 9 to 10 ug/ml peptide pools, PBMCs were cultured at two million per well. The Oncomine TCR Beta short-read assay was applied to DNA of cultured CD4+ T cells. From the PCR reads, TCRdb called clonotypes with MiXCR, one entry per CDR3 protein. The table includes fewer than 15,000 distinct CDR3 sequences, less than 70% detected once. The chain uses TRBV7-7 and TRBJ1-6; D gene ambiguous. The sample taken for sequencing was CD4+ T cells from blood, cultured in vitro. This receptor was obtained from a human donor who had recovered from COVID-19. The CDR3 here is CASSSSLYSPLHF. The CDR3 nucleotides read TGTGCTAGCAGTAGTTCGCTATATTCACCCCTCCACTTT.